A single TCR beta chain is shown here with its context. The data stem from a study of blood T cell repertoires in COVID-19. Study-level information: Acute-phase and convalescent COVID-19 samples originated in the United States, Italy and Spain. The cDNA or gDNA used as material had been derived from T cells, B-cell-depleted T cells, or PBMCs.

Germline V gives CDR1 SGHDT, CDR2 YYEEEE. The ends were cut back, 2 bases at V and 11 bases at J, with 20 bases in the middle. The CDR3 runs 15 residues. Authors' methods: Nucleated cell number was recorded as an estimate derived from reference gene primer amplification. Clones were read by immunoSEQ multiplex PCR, and TCRdb kept only the in-frame ones, dropping some. The V and J calls and the clone size are those of that table, but D and trimming were determined from the DNA. The sample lists about 140,000 clones; about four fifths were seen once. The sample consisted of peripheral blood. This rearrangement joins TRBV5-6 to TRBJ1-5, with TRBD1 as a possible D gene (6 bases). This TCR was sampled from a man between 70 and 80 years old who had recovered from COVID-19. The CDR3 protein is CASSLGAGGLRAQHF. The CDR3 nucleotides read TGTGCCAGCAGCTTAGGGGCTGGGGGCCTTAGGGCCCAGCATTTT.